The rows below give T cell receptor beta chains drawn from one sample of a study of PD-1 and CTLA-4 blockade in melanoma. Assay: immunoSEQ multiplex PCR; the TCRdb copy retains only in-frame clones and omits some. Of 25,000 to 35,000 clones in the sample, approximately 89% were seen once. The source was CD8+ T cells from peripheral blood, collected from a patient given anti-PD-1 treatment. The receptors originated from a human donor with melanoma. The CDR3 runs from the conserved cysteine through the conserved F or W. Each record gives: D gene, clone size, J gene, V gene, CDR3 DNA, CDR3 protein. A D gene is named only where the DNA matches it firmly. The size of a clone is reported for some rows only, either as once, few or many, or as a class for expanded clones.

d_gene: TRBD2; abundance: .; j_gene: TRBJ2-7; v_gene: TRBV6-8; CDR3nt: TGTGCCAGCAGACTAGCGGGAGCCTACGAGCAGTACTTC; CDR3aa: CASRLAGAYEQYF
d_gene: .; abundance: .; j_gene: TRBJ1-4; v_gene: TRBV30; CDR3nt: TGTGCCCTGGACGTGGGTGCAACTAATGAAAAACTGTTTTTT; CDR3aa: CALDVGATNEKLFF
d_gene: TRBD2; abundance: few; j_gene: TRBJ2-7; v_gene: TRBV4-2; CDR3nt: TGTGCCAGCAGCCAAGAGTTCGGGACTAGCGGCTCCTACGAGCAGTACTTC; CDR3aa: CASSQEFGTSGSYEQYF
d_gene: TRBD1; abundance: .; j_gene: TRBJ1-2; v_gene: TRBV5-8; CDR3nt: TGTGCCAGCAGCTTGGAACGAGACAGGGGGTATTACTATGGCTACACCTTC; CDR3aa: CASSLERDRGYYYGYTF
d_gene: .; abundance: .; j_gene: TRBJ2-3; v_gene: TRBV19; CDR3nt: TGTGCCAGTAGTATAGGGACTACCACAGATACGCAGTATTTT; CDR3aa: CASSIGTTTDTQYF
d_gene: .; abundance: .; j_gene: TRBJ1-2; v_gene: TRBV10-3; CDR3nt: TGTGCCATCAGTGAGCCTGGACTTGACTATGGCTACACCTTC; CDR3aa: CAISEPGLDYGYTF
d_gene: .; abundance: .; j_gene: TRBJ1-1; v_gene: TRBV28; CDR3nt: TGTGCCAGCTTCCCAACAGGGCTGAACACTGAAGCTTTCTTT; CDR3aa: CASFPTGLNTEAFF
d_gene: TRBD1; abundance: .; j_gene: TRBJ1-2; v_gene: TRBV27; CDR3nt: TGTGCCAGCAGTTTAAGGCGGGGACAGGGGGCATATGGCTACACCTTC; CDR3aa: CASSLRRGQGAYGYTF
d_gene: TRBD2; abundance: .; j_gene: TRBJ2-2; v_gene: TRBV5-1; CDR3nt: TGCGCCAGCAGCTGGACTAGCGGTGGGACCGGGGAGCTGTTTTTT; CDR3aa: CASSWTSGGTGELFF
d_gene: TRBD1; abundance: .; j_gene: TRBJ2-1; v_gene: TRBV7-9; CDR3nt: TGTGCCAGCAGCTACCGGACAGGGATTAGCTCCTACAATGAGCAGTTCTTC; CDR3aa: CASSYRTGISSYNEQFF
d_gene: TRBD1; abundance: .; j_gene: TRBJ1-2; v_gene: TRBV28; CDR3nt: TGTGCCAGCAGTACTCTTCAACAGGGGAACTATGGCTACACCTTC; CDR3aa: CASSTLQQGNYGYTF
d_gene: .; abundance: once; j_gene: TRBJ2-7; v_gene: TRBV25-1; CDR3nt: TGTGCCAGCGTGTGGGGAAGAGAGACCTACGAGCAGTACTTC; CDR3aa: CASVWGRETYEQYF
d_gene: .; abundance: .; j_gene: TRBJ2-7; v_gene: TRBV2; CDR3nt: TGTGCCAGCAGTCAGGGAAGGTCCTACGAGCAGTACTTC; CDR3aa: CASSQGRSYEQYF
d_gene: .; abundance: .; j_gene: TRBJ2-7; v_gene: TRBV27; CDR3nt: TGTGCCAGCAGGGGGGGTTCGGACTACGAGCAGTACTTC; CDR3aa: CASRGGSDYEQYF
d_gene: .; abundance: .; j_gene: TRBJ2-7; v_gene: TRBV20-1; CDR3nt: TGCATTCCTCCCGCCCACGAGCAGTACTTC; CDR3aa: CIPPAHEQYF
d_gene: .; abundance: .; j_gene: TRBJ1-4; v_gene: TRBV7-2; CDR3nt: TGTGCCAGCAGCTGGGCAGGCGCGACTAATGAAAAACTGTTTTTT; CDR3aa: CASSWAGATNEKLFF
d_gene: TRBD2; abundance: .; j_gene: TRBJ2-1; v_gene: TRBV29-1; CDR3nt: TGCAGCGCCGGAGAGCGGGACCTAAATGAGCAGTTCTTC; CDR3aa: CSAGERDLNEQFF
d_gene: TRBD2; abundance: .; j_gene: TRBJ2-1; v_gene: TRBV11-2; CDR3nt: TGTGCCAGCACGGGACTAGCGGACTTCAATGAGCAGTTCTTC; CDR3aa: CASTGLADFNEQFF
d_gene: TRBD2; abundance: .; j_gene: TRBJ2-6; v_gene: TRBV27; CDR3nt: TGTGCCAGCGGGGGGGTGGAAGGGGCCAACGTCCTGACTTTC; CDR3aa: CASGGVEGANVLTF
d_gene: .; abundance: .; j_gene: TRBJ1-5; v_gene: TRBV4-1; CDR3nt: TGCGCCAGCAGCCTCTCGACGGACGTATGGGGCAATCAGCCCCAGCATTTT; CDR3aa: CASSLSTDVWGNQPQHF
d_gene: .; abundance: once; j_gene: TRBJ1-5; v_gene: TRBV7-8; CDR3nt: TGTGCCAGCAGCTTAGGGTCAGGGGATCAGCCCCAGCATTTT; CDR3aa: CASSLGSGDQPQHF
d_gene: .; abundance: .; j_gene: TRBJ1-3; v_gene: TRBV11-2; CDR3nt: TGTGCCAGCAGCCGGGGGTTTGAGGTATCAGGAAACACCATATATTTT; CDR3aa: CASSRGFEVSGNTIYF
d_gene: .; abundance: .; j_gene: TRBJ2-5; v_gene: TRBV2; CDR3nt: TGTGCCAGTCAAATATGGGGGCAAGAGACCCAGTACTTC; CDR3aa: CASQIWGQETQYF
d_gene: .; abundance: .; j_gene: TRBJ1-1; v_gene: TRBV19; CDR3nt: TGTGCCAGTAGTCCCTATTTAGGGCTGAACACTGAAGCTTTCTTT; CDR3aa: CASSPYLGLNTEAFF
d_gene: TRBD1; abundance: .; j_gene: TRBJ1-5; v_gene: TRBV19; CDR3nt: TGTGCCAGTAGTATAGGAGGGGGACAGGGGACGTGGCAGCCCCAGCATTTT; CDR3aa: CASSIGGGQGTWQPQHF
d_gene: .; abundance: .; j_gene: TRBJ1-4; v_gene: TRBV2; CDR3nt: TGTGCCAGCAGTGAATTGGACGGGACATACCTTGAAAAACTGTTTTTT; CDR3aa: CASSELDGTYLEKLFF
d_gene: TRBD1; abundance: medium-sized; j_gene: TRBJ1-1; v_gene: TRBV9; CDR3nt: TGTGCCAGCAGCCCCGGGACAGGGTCCGGCGGCACTGAAGCTTTCTTT; CDR3aa: CASSPGTGSGGTEAFF
d_gene: .; abundance: .; j_gene: TRBJ2-7; v_gene: TRBV4-1; CDR3nt: TGCGCCAGCAGCCAAGACAGGGGGGCCTACGAGCAGTACTTC; CDR3aa: CASSQDRGAYEQYF
d_gene: .; abundance: .; j_gene: TRBJ2-7; v_gene: TRBV10-2; CDR3nt: TGCGCCAGCGGGGGGGGCGGCTACGAGCAGTACTTC; CDR3aa: CASGGGGYEQYF